The 8 T cell receptor beta chains given below trace back to one sample, sequenced in a study of control samples from healthy donors and cancer patients. Sequenced by immunoSEQ multiplex PCR; TCRdb stores in-frame clones only, minus some. The data show 130,000 or so clones, 80% to 95% seen once. The source material was blood. These receptors originate from a man aged 35 to 55 in good health.

The chain couples TRBV7-3 to TRBJ2-3; D is unresolved. V was pared by 3 bases and J by 0 bases, with 4 bases between. CDR3 size: 13 residues. Germline loops: CDR1 SGHTA, CDR2 FQGTGA. CDR3 bases: TGTGCCAGCAGCTTTGGGAGCACAGATACGCAGTATTTT. Protein: CASSFGSTDTQYF.

Written as DNA, the CDR3 is TGTGCCAGCAGCAAAGGAAGGAACGAAATAGCCAAAAACATTCAGTACTTC. Protein: CASSKGRNEIAKNIQYF. The rearrangement joins TRBV21-1 to TRBJ2-4. TRBV21-1 is marked as a pseudogene. This CDR3 is 17 amino acids long.

The chain links TRBV27 to TRBJ1-6; D may be TRBD1 (6 bases). Germline V gene sequence: CDR1 MNHEY, CDR2 SMNVEV (reference sequence). This CDR3 comprises 15 residues. V lost 3 bases and J 7 bases, leaving 13 bases between the germline ends. CDR3: CASSLQGGRNSPLHF. CDR3 nucleotides: TGTGCCAGCAGTTTGCAAGGGGGTAGGAATTCACCCCTCCACTTT.

This chain uses TRBV27 with TRBJ1-3; D uncertain. CDR3 length equals 14 residues. The germline V gene has CDR1 MNHEY and CDR2 SMNVEV (reference sequence). The V end lost 5 bases, the J end lost 8 bases, and 16 bases lay between the germline ends. CDR3 amino acids: CASSPLGRADTIYF. The CDR3 DNA sequence: TGTGCCAGCAGTCCCTTGGGGAGGGCCGACACCATATATTTT.

The chain links TRBV28 to TRBJ2-1, with TRBD1 matching over 10 bases. The germline gives CDR1 MDHEN, CDR2 SYDVKM. This CDR3 region has 15 residues. V lost 6 bases to trimming and J lost 4 bases; unmatched junction nucleotides: 6. The CDR3 DNA follows: TGTGCCAGCAGCCAGGGACAGGGGATATACAATGAGCAGTTCTTC. This translates into CASSQGQGIYNEQFF.

This chain links TRBV3-1 (or the pseudogene TRBV3-2) with TRBJ1-3; no firm D call. Germline-derived CDR1 and CDR2 are LGHDT and YNNKEL (reference sequence). V lost 0 bases, J lost 1 base, and 7 bases lay in between. The CDR3 loop spans 15 amino acids. CDR3 in DNA: TGTGCCAGCAGCCAAGAAGGAGGGTCTGGAAACACCATATATTTT. Its protein product is CASSQEGGSGNTIYF.

The chain recombines TRBV19 with TRBJ1-5; D is unclear. V lost 7 bases and J 5 bases, leaving 21 bases between the germline ends. The CDR3 length is 16 residues. The germline CDR1 and CDR2 sequences are LNHDA and SQIVND (reference sequence). The DNA of the CDR3 is TGTGCCAGTATTGGGGATTTCGGTCTGGTCGATCAGCCCCAGCATTTT. Protein product: CASIGDFGLVDQPQHF.

V gene TRBV18 combines with J gene TRBJ1-2, with no clear D. Germline CDR1 is KGHSH and CDR2 is LQKENI. Trimming pared 2 bases from V and 2 bases from J, leaving 6 bases between. The CDR3 sequence is 13 residues long. CDR3: CASSPERNYGYTF. CDR3 DNA sequence: TGTGCCAGCTCACCAGAACGGAACTATGGCTACACCTTC.